These 29 T cell receptor beta chains came from one sample sequenced in a study of graft-versus-host responses after intestinal transplantation. Profiled with immunoSEQ multiplex PCR; TCRdb holds only in-frame clones, not every one. The table lists around 96,000 clones, approximately 90% of them singletons. The sequenced sample was PBMCs, obtained 453 days after intestinal transplant. The receptors were sampled from a human patient who received an intestinal transplant, so some T cells may come from the graft donor.

The rearrangement uses TRBV27 and TRBJ2-5, with unresolved D. The DNA end favors TRBJ2-7, so the J call may be wrong. Germline assignment: CDR1 MNHEY and CDR2 SMNVEV (reference sequence). This CDR3 spans 16 amino acids. In DNA form, the CDR3 reads TGTGCCAGCAGTCCCATCTTCCCGGTAGAACTCTACGAGCAGTACTTC. It is translated as CASSPIFPVELYEQYF.

This chain connects TRBV7-3 to TRBJ2-5; 14 nucleotides align to TRBD2. The CDR3 loop spans 16 amino acids. The germline CDR1 and CDR2 sequences are SGHTA and FQGTGA. V was clipped by 0 bases and J by 5 bases; unmatched bases: 2. DNA for the CDR3: TGTGCCAGCAGCTTAACGGGACTAGCGGGGGCGGAGACCCAGTACTTC. Its translation: CASSLTGLAGAETQYF.

Concerning this clone itself: This sample also contains other DNA sequences that code for the same CDR3. The chain has TRBV9 and TRBJ2-3; D is unclear. Germline assignment: CDR1 SGDLS and CDR2 YYNGEE. This CDR3 is built from 12 residues. Trimming removed 2 bases from V and 3 bases from J, with 4 bases in between. CDR3 protein: CASSVGTDTQYF. CDR3 nucleotides: TGTGCCAGCAGCGTGGGAACAGATACGCAGTATTTT.

The rearrangement uses TRBV5-1 and TRBJ1-6; possibly TRBD1 for D (6 bases). The germline V and J ends were trimmed by 0 bases and 9 bases, with 13 bases remaining between them. From germline, CDR1 is SGHRS and CDR2 YFSETQ. This CDR3 spans 15 amino acids. As DNA, the CDR3 is TGCGCCAGCAGCTTGGGTCAGGGGTTGGGTTCACCCCTCCACTTT. Its translation is CASSLGQGLGSPLHF.

A note on this clone: Since no conserved phenylalanine or tryptophan closes the CDR3, a read error is the likely cause. The genes are TRBV23-1 and TRBJ1-2; no reliable D call. TRBV23-1 is filed as an ORF, its function uncertain. The ends were cut back, 4 bases at V and 7 bases at J, with 13 bases in the middle. The CDR3 totals 13 residues. The CDR3: CASSRTVERGYTS. DNA of the CDR3: TGCGCCAGCAGTCGTACAGTAGAACGTGGCTACACCTCC.

The gene calls are TRBV2 and TRBJ2-3; D uncertain. CDR1 SNHLY and CDR2 FYNNEI come from the germline V gene. V was cut by 1 base and J by 3 bases, with 11 bases left in between. The CDR3 is 15 residues long. The CDR3, as DNA: TGTGCCAGCAGTGAAGTTTCTGGGAAGACAGATACGCAGTATTTT. It yields the protein CASSEVSGKTDTQYF.

The chain links TRBV6-5 to TRBJ1-2, with a weak D call TRBD1 (5 bases). The CDR3 runs 11 residues. V dropped 7 bases and J dropped 8 bases, with 11 bases sitting between them. Germline V gene lookup returns CDR1 MNHEY and CDR2 SVGAGI. CDR3: CASTNRGGYTF. DNA for the CDR3: TGTGCCAGCACCAACCGGGGGGGCTACACCTTC.

The chain joins TRBV7-3 to TRBJ1-2; D is perhaps TRBD1 (5 bases). Looked up from germline, CDR1 is SGHTA and CDR2 is FQGTGA. The ends were cut back, 5 bases at V and 7 bases at J, with 20 bases in the middle. The CDR3 is made up of 15 amino acids. The CDR3 DNA reads TGTGCCAGCAGCCCCTTCCGGGGACGAGACGCTGGCTACACCTTC. Protein sequence: CASSPFRGRDAGYTF. Filled out from reference TRBV7-3 and TRBJ1-2, the complete variable domain reads GAGVSQTPSNKVTEKGKYVELRCDPISGHTALYWYRQSLGQGPEFLIYFQGTGAADDSGLPNDRFFAVRPEGSVSTLKIQRTERGDSAVYLCASSPFRGRDAGYTFGSGTRLTVV.

The chain recombines TRBV19 with TRBJ1-2; 8 positions agree with TRBD1. Losses at the gene ends were 5 bases for V and 6 bases for J; bases not matched to a gene: 5. CDR1 and CDR2 (germline): LNHDA, SQIVND (reference sequence). The CDR3 has 13 residues. As DNA, the CDR3 is TGTGCCAGTAGTGATCAGGGGGCCAATGGCTACACCTTC. Amino acid sequence: CASSDQGANGYTF.

CDR3 sequence reads: CASSPRTGYFFSSGANVLTF. CDR3 sequence (DNA): TGTGCCAGCTCACCGCGGACAGGTTATTTCTTCAGCTCTGGGGCCAACGTCCTGACTTTC. The V and J genes are TRBV18 and TRBJ2-6; 7 bases align to TRBD1. Trimming removed 3 bases from V and 0 bases from J; junction bases left unmatched: 14. The CDR3 is 20 amino acids. Germline CDR1 and CDR2: KGHSH and LQKENI.

V gene TRBV29-1 combines with J gene TRBJ1-1; 8 bases are shared with TRBD1. The length of the CDR3 is 14 residues. In germline, CDR1 is SQVTM, CDR2 ANQGSEA. Trimming took 3 bases from V and 3 from J; bases not matched to a gene: 6. CDR3 coding DNA: TGCAGCGTTGACAGGGGGCGCGGGGACACTGAAGCTTTCTTT. It yields the protein CSVDRGRGDTEAFF.

This clone was seen just once. The chain uses TRBV25-1 and TRBJ2-7, with 7 nucleotides matching TRBD1. The CDR3 runs 13 residues. Germline V gene data show CDR1 as MGHDK and CDR2 as SYGVNS. The J segment lost 3 bases and the V segment lost 8 bases, leaving 7 bases of the junction unmatched. CDR3 in DNA: TGTGCCAGCGGACGACAGGGAGTCTACGAGCAGTACTTC. It codes for CASGRQGVYEQYF.

This clone has just a few counts. The chain uses TRBV7-9 and TRBJ1-3, with no clear D. CDR1 is SEHNR, CDR2 FQNEAQ, per germline (reference sequence). This CDR3 region has 14 residues. Trimming took 5 bases from V and 0 from J, leaving 8 bases between them. This CDR3 reads CASSQTGSGNTIYF. The CDR3 DNA follows: TGTGCCAGCAGCCAGACGGGCTCTGGAAACACCATATATTTT.

This chain connects TRBV5-1 to TRBJ1-2; 7 positions agree with TRBD1. Germline CDR1 is SGHRS and CDR2 is YFSETQ. This CDR3 is 12 amino acids long. V shed 6 bases and J 5 bases; nucleotides not matched to a gene: 4. The CDR3 is CASTPQGYGYTF. The CDR3 nucleotides read TGCGCCAGCACCCCACAGGGGTATGGCTACACCTTC. Complete variable domain (other parts from reference TRBV5-1 and TRBJ1-2): KAGVTQTPRYLIKTRGQQVTLSCSPISGHRSVSWYQQTPGQGLQFLFEYFSETQRNKGNFPGRFSGRQFSNSRSEMNVSTLELGDSALYLCASTPQGYGYTFGSGTRLTVV.

V is TRBV9 and J is TRBJ1-1; 8 nucleotides agree with TRBD1. This CDR3 region has 15 residues. CDR1 and CDR2 from the germline V gene are SGDLS and YYNGEE. The trim removed 1 base at V and 0 bases at J, leaving 2 bases unmatched. DNA for the CDR3: TGTGCCAGCAGCGTACGGGACAGGTTGAACACTGAAGCTTTCTTT. Translated, it gives CASSVRDRLNTEAFF.

This rearrangement joins TRBV2 to TRBJ2-7, with D perhaps TRBD1 (5 bases). Germline V gives CDR1 SNHLY, CDR2 FYNNEI. Trimming left V 6 bases short and J 2 bases short, with 17 bases between. The CDR3 contains 15 residues. CDR3 coding DNA: TGTGCCAGCAGGGGTGGGCAGGGTTGGGCCTACGAGCAGTACTTC. The encoded protein is CASRGGQGWAYEQYF.

This chain uses TRBV5-1 with TRBJ2-3, with 8 bases fitting TRBD2. This CDR3 region has 14 residues. Unmatched junction bases numbered 2, after V lost 3 bases and J lost 2 bases. Germline CDR1 SGHRS, CDR2 YFSETQ. CDR3 protein: CASSSGGTTDTQYF. CDR3 coding DNA: TGCGCCAGCAGCTCGGGGGGGACCACAGATACGCAGTATTTT.

This sequence joins TRBV10-3 and TRBJ1-2; TRBD1 aligns across 9 bases. Germline CDR1 is ENHRY and CDR2 is SYGVKD. The CDR3 sequence is 13 residues long. The J segment lost 5 bases and the V segment lost 4 bases, leaving 2 bases of the junction unmatched. Here the CDR3 reads CAISVGTGYGYTF. The CDR3, as DNA: TGTGCCATCAGTGTGGGGACAGGGTATGGCTACACCTTC.

The chain's CDR3 is CASSFTGTYEQYF. The CDR3 DNA reads TGCGCCAGCAGCTTCACAGGAACCTACGAGCAGTACTTC. The chain joins TRBV5-1 to TRBJ2-7; maybe TRBD1 (5 bases). V shed 2 bases and J shed 2 bases, with 8 bases lying between them. This CDR3 has 13 residues. Germline assignment: CDR1 SGHRS and CDR2 YFSETQ.

This chain connects TRBV7-9 to TRBJ1-1; TRBD1 is a possible D gene (5 bases). This CDR3 comprises 13 residues. Trimming pared 3 bases from V and 6 bases from J, leaving 11 bases between. Germline CDR1 and CDR2: SEHNR and FQNEAQ (reference sequence). The DNA for the CDR3 is TGTGCCAGCAGCTTTTGGGGCTTTCCTGAAGCTTTCTTT. Its translation: CASSFWGFPEAFF. The full variable domain, rest sourced from reference TRBV7-9 and TRBJ1-1, is DTGVSQNPRHKITKRGQNVTFRCDPISEHNRLYWYRQTLGQGPEFLTYFQNEAQLEKSRLLSDRFSAERPKGSFSTLEIQRTEQGDSAMYLCASSFWGFPEAFFGQGTRLTVV.

This clone was detected once. The chain uses TRBV15 and TRBJ2-7; D may correspond to TRBD1 or TRBD2 (5 bases each). Germline V lookup: CDR1 LNHNV, CDR2 YYDKDF (reference sequence). This CDR3 is 15 amino acids long. V was cut by 1 base and J by 5 bases, with 15 bases left in between. Here the CDR3 reads CATSRVRGDINEQYF. CDR3 coding DNA: TGTGCCACCAGCAGAGTTCGAGGGGATATCAACGAGCAGTACTTC.

The chain carries TRBV5-1 and TRBJ1-2; a weak D match, TRBD1 (5 bases). V shed 2 bases and J shed 3 bases, with 8 bases lying between them. This CDR3 has 13 amino acids. Germline CDR1 SGHRS, CDR2 YFSETQ. For the CDR3, the DNA is TGCGCCAGCAGCTTCGTGGGGGACTATGGCTACACCTTC. Translated: CASSFVGDYGYTF.

The genes are TRBV27 and TRBJ1-2; TRBD1 agrees at 7 bases. J gave up 7 bases and V 6 bases, and 8 bases lay outside the gene matches. The CDR3 is 13 residues long. Per the germline V gene, CDR1 is MNHEY and CDR2 is SMNVEV (reference sequence). The CDR3 sequence: CASRTTGFVGYTF. CDR3 in DNA: TGTGCCAGCAGGACGACAGGGTTCGTTGGCTACACCTTC.

The chain links TRBV5-1 to TRBJ2-7; D remains ambiguous. Germline V gene sequence: CDR1 SGHRS, CDR2 YFSETQ. The V gene lost 2 bases and the J gene lost 3 bases, with 9 bases spanning the gap. CDR3 length: 13 amino acids. CDR3 DNA sequence: TGCGCCAGCAGCTTTGACAACTACTACGAGCAGTACTTC. This encodes CASSFDNYYEQYF.

The J gene is TRBJ1-5, the V gene TRBV7-2; D might be TRBD1 (5 bases). CDR1 and CDR2 (germline): SGHTA, FQGNSA. This CDR3 has 13 amino acids. The V end lost 5 bases, the J end lost 7 bases, and 12 bases lay between the germline ends. DNA of the CDR3: TGTGCCAGCAGCCCTCGGGACTACCAGCCCCAGCATTTT. This codes for CASSPRDYQPQHF.

The chain recombines TRBV27 with TRBJ2-3; 11 bases match TRBD1. Per germline, CDR1 MNHEY and CDR2 SMNVEV (reference sequence). This CDR3 is built from 15 residues. J lost 2 bases, V lost 6 bases, and 4 bases had no gene match. The CDR3 loop is CASRLGQGDTDTQYF. CDR3 coding DNA: TGTGCCAGCAGACTGGGACAGGGGGACACAGATACGCAGTATTTT.

The chain couples TRBV5-1 to TRBJ1-1; D might be TRBD1 (5 bases). This CDR3 region has 14 residues. CDR1 is SGHRS and CDR2 is YFSETQ in the germline V gene. V was clipped by 7 bases and J by 6 bases, with 19 bases between them. CDR3 residues: CASRWTTRGAEAFF. The CDR3 DNA reads as TGCGCCAGCCGGTGGACCACACGGGGGGCTGAAGCTTTCTTT.

The chain has TRBV7-9 and TRBJ2-4; the D gene is possibly TRBD1 (6 bases). V was shortened by 5 bases and J by 2 bases, with 22 bases between the two germline ends. This CDR3 contains 18 residues. Germline values: CDR1 SEHNR, CDR2 FQNEAQ (reference sequence). This chain's CDR3 is CASSTTDVPGTPKNIQYF. The CDR3 bases are TGTGCCAGCAGCACTACCGACGTCCCCGGGACACCCAAAAACATTCAGTACTTC.

J is TRBJ1-4 and V is TRBV9, with 10 bases identical to TRBD1. Per the germline V gene, CDR1 is SGDLS and CDR2 is YYNGEE. The CDR3 loop spans 15 amino acids. V shed 2 bases, J shed 6 bases, and the junction held 4 bases outside the gene matches. The CDR3 protein is CASSVFGTGDEKLFF. The CDR3 bases are TGTGCCAGCAGCGTCTTTGGGACAGGGGATGAAAAACTGTTTTTT.